A selection of T cell receptor beta chains follows, all from one sample in a study of blood T cell repertoires in COVID-19. Generated by immunoSEQ multiplex PCR, the TCRdb table keeps only in-frame clones and is missing some. This repertoire shows 120,000 or so clones, less than 90% found once; its top ten account for 25% to 30%. The sequenced material came from peripheral blood. Receptor source: a woman of 80 years or more with acute or convalescent COVID-19. CDR3s include the opening cysteine and the closing phenylalanine or tryptophan. Fields, in order: clone size, V gene, J gene, D gene, CDR3 DNA, CDR3 protein. D genes are given only for firm matches. Where a row states a size, it is once, few, many or the class of an expanded clone; other rows omit it.

>.|TRBV5-1|TRBJ2-5|.
TGCGCCAGCAGCTTGGCAGGGGATGGAAGAGGGGAGACCCAGTACTTC
CASSLAGDGRGETQYF
>.|TRBV6-6|TRBJ1-6|.
TGTGCCAGCAGTCCGGCTTTGCCGGGCTCCTATAATTCACCCCTCCACTTT
CASSPALPGSYNSPLHF
>.|TRBV12-3/TRBV12-4|TRBJ1-2|.
TGTGCCAGCAGTTTTATAGGAGAAGGCTACACCTTC
CASSFIGEGYTF
>.|TRBV18|TRBJ1-1|TRBD1
TGTGCCAGCTCAAAGGACAGGGTTATGAACACTGAAGCTTTCTTT
CASSKDRVMNTEAFF
>.|TRBV4-3|TRBJ1-1|.
TGCGCCAGCAGCCTCTATATCAGAGGGAACACTGAAGCTTTCTTT
CASSLYIRGNTEAFF
>.|TRBV6-6|TRBJ2-1|TRBD1
TGTGCCAGCATAGGCCGGGACAGGGGACACAATGAGCAGTTCTTC
CASIGRDRGHNEQFF
>once|TRBV5-4|TRBJ1-2|.
TGTGCCAGCAGCTCCCCCGGGGAGGGGGGCTATGGCTACACCTTC
CASSSPGEGGYGYTF
>once|TRBV11-1|TRBJ1-1|.
TGTGCCAGCAGCTCCGCACTACGGGACACTGAAGCTTTCTTT
CASSSALRDTEAFF
>once|TRBV2|TRBJ1-1|TRBD1
TGTGCCAGCCAGGAGGGGACAGGGGGCCTCACTGAAGCTTTCTTT
CASQEGTGGLTEAFF
>once|TRBV19|TRBJ1-4|TRBD1
TGTGCCAGCTCCTTGGCCCTAAAGACAGGGTCGGGAGAAAAACTGTTTTTT
CASSLALKTGSGEKLFF
>.|TRBV28|TRBJ1-1|.
TGTGCCAGCAGTTTAGCAGGTCGACATGAAGCTTTCTTT
CASSLAGRHEAFF
>.|TRBV7-2|TRBJ1-5|.
TGTGCCAGCAGCTTAAACGGAGGTAATCAGCCCCAGCATTTT
CASSLNGGNQPQHF
>once|TRBV5-5|TRBJ2-3|.
TGTGCCAGCAGCTTTTCAGGACTGTCGGATACGCAGTATTTT
CASSFSGLSDTQYF
>.|TRBV19|TRBJ1-2|TRBD1
TGTGCCAGTAGTATAAGGGGGCAGCCTTTCAACTATGGCTACACCTTC
CASSIRGQPFNYGYTF
>once|TRBV7-9|TRBJ1-1|TRBD1
TGTGCCAGCAGCCACGGACAGGTGAACACTGAAGCTTTCTTT
CASSHGQVNTEAFF
>.|TRBV2|TRBJ2-1|TRBD2
TGTGCCAGCAGTGTTGCGGGGGGCGAAGATGAGCAGTTCTTC
CASSVAGGEDEQFF
>.|TRBV19|TRBJ2-3|TRBD2
TGTGCCAGTAGTTCGCTCGGGGGGATTGCGCAGTATTTT
CASSSLGGIAQYF
>.|TRBV7-9|TRBJ2-5|.
TGTGCCAGCAGCCAAATGACAGATCAAGAGACCCAGTACTTC
CASSQMTDQETQYF
>.|TRBV6-5|TRBJ2-2|.
TGTGCCAGCAGTTACATATCCACCGGGGAGCTGTTTTTT
CASSYISTGELFF
>.|TRBV18|TRBJ1-5|.
TGTGCCAGCTCCGTTAGTTATAGCAATCAGCCCCAGCATTTT
CASSVSYSNQPQHF
>.|TRBV28|TRBJ1-5|TRBD1
TGTGCCAGCAGTTTAGAGGGGGCATATCAGCCCCAGCATTTT
CASSLEGAYQPQHF
>.|TRBV6-1|TRBJ1-3|.
TGTGCCAGCAGTGACAGATACTCTGGAAACACCATATATTTT
CASSDRYSGNTIYF
>.|TRBV6-5|TRBJ1-5|.
TGTGCCAGCCAGAGCAATCAGCCCCAGCATTTT
CASQSNQPQHF
>.|TRBV28|TRBJ1-1|TRBD1
TGTGCCAGCAGCCAATCGGACAGGGGGTATACTGAAGCTTTCTTT
CASSQSDRGYTEAFF
>.|TRBV20-1|TRBJ1-1|.
TGCAGTGCTATTGACAGGACAAACCCTTTT
CSAIDRTNPF
>once|TRBV27|TRBJ1-3|.
TGTGCCAGCAGTAAGGGGGAAAGCTCTGGAAACACCATATATTTT
CASSKGESSGNTIYF
>.|TRBV20-1|TRBJ2-2|.
TGCAGTGCGAGTCGTGACAGAGACACCGGGGAGCTGTTTTTT
CSASRDRDTGELFF
>.|TRBV5-1|TRBJ2-1|TRBD1
TGCGCCAGCAGCGTTGGACAGGGGACCTACAATGAGCAGTTCTTC
CASSVGQGTYNEQFF
>.|TRBV7-2|TRBJ2-7|.
TGTGCCAGCAGCTTATTGGGGCCACCATACGAGCAGTACTTC
CASSLLGPPYEQYF
>.|TRBV9|TRBJ2-1|TRBD1
TGTGCCAGCAGCGTACTCCTACAGGGGGATGAGCAGTTCTTC
CASSVLLQGDEQFF
>.|TRBV6-5|TRBJ1-1|.
TGTGCCAGCAGTTACTCGACCCTAAGTCCTAGTGAAGCTTTCTTT
CASSYSTLSPSEAFF
>.|TRBV7-2|TRBJ2-1|TRBD1
TGTGCCAGCAGCTCCCAGGACAGGGCAGCTGAGCAGTTCTTC
CASSSQDRAAEQFF
>.|TRBV18|TRBJ2-6|.
TGTGCCAGCTCACCTGCGAGGGGGTCTGGGGCCAACGTCCTGACTTTC
CASSPARGSGANVLTF
>.|TRBV11-2|TRBJ1-3|TRBD1
TGTGCCAGCAGCTTAAGCAGGACAGGGACTGGAAACACCATATATTTT
CASSLSRTGTGNTIYF
>.|TRBV5-1|TRBJ1-4|.
TGCGCCAGCAGCCCTGAGACAGGCGCAGAGGAAAAACTGTTTTTT
CASSPETGAEEKLFF
>.|TRBV4-1|TRBJ1-2|.
TGCGCCAGCAGCCAAGAACAGGAAACTTATGGCTACACCTTC
CASSQEQETYGYTF
>few|TRBV29-1|TRBJ1-1|TRBD1
TGCAGCGCAATGGGAGAACTGGGACAGGGGGCATTTTTGTTCACTGAAGCTTTCTTT
CSAMGELGQGAFLFTEAFF
>.|TRBV2|TRBJ1-6|.
TGTGCCAGCAGCCCTGGACAGCCAAATTCACCCCTCCACTTT
CASSPGQPNSPLHF
>once|TRBV18|TRBJ2-5|.
TGTGCCAGCTCACCGACTAGGGCTGAGACCCAGTACTTC
CASSPTRAETQYF
>.|TRBV10-3|TRBJ2-5|.
TGTGCCATCAGTAGGGGCCAAGAGACCCAGTACTTC
CAISRGQETQYF
>.|TRBV6-1|TRBJ1-3|.
TGTGCCAGCAGTGAAAATGGAGCCCGGGACACCATATATTTT
CASSENGARDTIYF
>.|TRBV5-6|TRBJ1-5|.
TGTGCCAGCAGCTTTCAGGGTGGTGACAATCAGCCCCAGCATTTT
CASSFQGGDNQPQHF
>once|TRBV10-1|TRBJ1-3|.
TGCGCCAGCAGTGAGGACAGGAGCTCTGGAAACACCATATATTTT
CASSEDRSSGNTIYF